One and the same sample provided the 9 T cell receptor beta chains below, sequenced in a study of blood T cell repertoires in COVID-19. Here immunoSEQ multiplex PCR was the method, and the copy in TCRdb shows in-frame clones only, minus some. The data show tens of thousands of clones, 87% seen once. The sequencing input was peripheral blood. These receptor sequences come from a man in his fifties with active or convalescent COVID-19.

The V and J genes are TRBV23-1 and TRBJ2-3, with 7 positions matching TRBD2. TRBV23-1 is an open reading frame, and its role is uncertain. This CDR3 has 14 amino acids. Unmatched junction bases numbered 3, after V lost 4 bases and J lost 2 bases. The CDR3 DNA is TGCGCCAGCAGTCGGCGGGAGCTCACAGATACGCAGTATTTT. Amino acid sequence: CASSRRELTDTQYF.

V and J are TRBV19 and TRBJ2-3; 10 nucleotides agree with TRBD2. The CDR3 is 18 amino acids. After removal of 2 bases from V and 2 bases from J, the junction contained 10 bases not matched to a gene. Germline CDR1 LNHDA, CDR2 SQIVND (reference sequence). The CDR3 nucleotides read TGTGCCAGTAGTATACAGCGGGAGGGGATTGGACACACAGATACGCAGTATTTT. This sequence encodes CASSIQREGIGHTDTQYF.

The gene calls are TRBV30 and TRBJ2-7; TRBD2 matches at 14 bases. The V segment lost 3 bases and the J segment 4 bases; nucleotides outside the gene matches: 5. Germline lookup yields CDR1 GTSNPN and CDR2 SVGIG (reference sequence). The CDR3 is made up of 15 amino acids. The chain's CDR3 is CAWRGLAGVNYEQYF. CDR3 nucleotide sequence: TGTGCCTGGAGGGGACTAGCGGGAGTCAATTACGAGCAGTACTTC.

The CDR3 DNA sequence: TGTGCCAGCAGCGGAGGACTAGCGGGAGGGCTAGGGGAGACCCAGTACTTC. It is translated as CASSGGLAGGLGETQYF. The genes are TRBV9 and TRBJ2-5; 15 nucleotides line up with TRBD2. CDR1 and CDR2 (germline): SGDLS, YYNGEE. CDR3 length: 17 amino acids. The J segment lost 5 bases and the V segment lost 3 bases, leaving 8 bases of the junction unmatched.

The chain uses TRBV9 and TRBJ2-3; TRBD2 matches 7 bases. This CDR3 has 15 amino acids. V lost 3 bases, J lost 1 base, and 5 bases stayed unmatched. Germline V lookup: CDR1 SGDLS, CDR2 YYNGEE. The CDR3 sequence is CASSGRDYRTDTQYF. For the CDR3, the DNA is TGTGCCAGCAGCGGCCGGGACTACCGCACAGATACGCAGTATTTT.

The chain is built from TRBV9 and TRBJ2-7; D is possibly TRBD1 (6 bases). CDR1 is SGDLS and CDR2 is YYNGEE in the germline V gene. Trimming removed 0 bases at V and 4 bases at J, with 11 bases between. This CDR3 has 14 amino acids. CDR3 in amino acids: CASSVATGPYEQYF. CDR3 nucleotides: TGTGCCAGCAGCGTAGCGACAGGACCTTACGAGCAGTACTTC.

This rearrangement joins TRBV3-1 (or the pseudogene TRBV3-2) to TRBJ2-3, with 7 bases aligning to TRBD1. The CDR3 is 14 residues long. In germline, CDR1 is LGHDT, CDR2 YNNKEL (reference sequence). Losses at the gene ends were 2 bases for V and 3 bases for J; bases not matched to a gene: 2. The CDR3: CASSQRQGTDTQYF. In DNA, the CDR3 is TGTGCCAGCAGCCAAAGACAGGGTACAGATACGCAGTATTTT.

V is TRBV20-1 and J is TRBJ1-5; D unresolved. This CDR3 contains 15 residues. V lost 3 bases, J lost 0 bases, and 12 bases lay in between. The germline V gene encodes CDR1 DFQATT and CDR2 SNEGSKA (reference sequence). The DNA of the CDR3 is TGCAGTGCTAGTTCCGGGAGCTATAGCAATCAGCCCCAGCATTTT. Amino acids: CSASSGSYSNQPQHF.

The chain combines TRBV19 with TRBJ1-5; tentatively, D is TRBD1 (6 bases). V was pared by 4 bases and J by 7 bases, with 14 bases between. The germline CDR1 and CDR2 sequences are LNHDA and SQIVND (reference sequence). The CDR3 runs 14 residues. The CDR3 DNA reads TGTGCCAGTAGTACCCAGGGGAGTGGACAGCCCCAGCATTTT. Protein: CASSTQGSGQPQHF.